This TCR beta chain came from a study of shared clonotypes between healthy human individuals. The overall study: Three CD4 naive, three CD4 memory, two CD8 naive and one CD8 memory plate were used per donor.

Between the trimmed V and J ends, which lost 6 bases and 4 bases, there was a span of 9 bases. CDR3 length: 12 amino acids. Germline values: CDR1 SNHLY, CDR2 FYNNEI. A CD45RA+ naive subset and a CD45RA-negative memory subset were split from CD4+ cells. Evenly divided among several immunoSEQ plates was the genomic DNA of each subset. Libraries were prepared by immunoSEQ multiplex PCR; TCRdb keeps only in-frame clonotypes and omits some of them. Seen here are millions of clones, 90% to 95% observed once, and the top ten hold under 0.45%. This clone was counted once. This clonotype was sampled from a man between 18 and 29 years old in good health. Some clones in this sample may be carry-over from other donors' samples. The sample taken for sequencing was naive CD4+ T cells from PBMCs. The sample's subset: CD45RA+ positively selected. The chain is built from TRBV2 and TRBJ1-2; no definite D call. CDR3 protein: CASSALIYGYTF. DNA of the CDR3: TGTGCCAGCAGCGCGCTGATCTATGGCTACACCTTC. Based on the CDR3 plus reference TRBV2 and TRBJ1-2, the full variable domain is EPEVTQTPSHQVTQMGQEVILRCVPISNHLYFYWYRQILGQKVEFLVSFYNNEISEKSEIFDDQFSVERPDGSNFTLKIRSTKLEDSAMYFCASSALIYGYTFGSGTRLTVV.